The 21 T cell receptor beta chains presented below share a single source sample, sequenced in a study of T cell repertoires in cytomegalovirus infection. TCRdb fed the reads into MiXCR, producing one record per CDR3 protein. The repertoire holds under 350,000 distinct CDR3 sequences, with roughly 9.5% as singletons. The sequenced sample was PBMCs. Receptors originate from a human donor in good health (CMV status not recorded). Some clones in this sample may be carry-over from other donors' samples.

The chain combines TRBV6-2 or TRBV6-3 with TRBJ2-1; D possibly uses TRBD1 or TRBD2 (5 bases each). V was cut by 6 bases and J by 0 bases, with 12 bases left in between. CDR3 length equals 15 residues. Germline-derived CDR1 and CDR2 are MNHEY and SVGEGT. The CDR3 coding sequence is TGTGCCAGCAGGGGTTATGGGGGCTCCTACAATGAGCAGTTCTTC. This gives the protein CASRGYGGSYNEQFF.

This clonotype was seen a few times. V is TRBV20-1 and J is TRBJ1-2; 8 positions agree with TRBD1. The CDR3 loop spans 10 amino acids. Looked up from germline, CDR1 is DFQATT and CDR2 is SNEGSKA (reference sequence). J was trimmed by 8 bases and V by 6 bases; bases with no gene match: 2. CDR3 sequence: CSASGGGYTF. CDR3 nucleotide sequence: TGCAGTGCGTCAGGGGGCGGCTACACCTTC.

The chain combines TRBV7-6 with TRBJ2-1; TRBD2 might be the D (6 bases). In germline, CDR1 is SGHVS, CDR2 FNYEAQ. The CDR3 is made up of 14 amino acids. Trimming stripped 5 bases from V and 5 bases from J, with 13 bases between. The CDR3 sequence is CASSLRRANNEQFF. In nucleotides, the CDR3 is TGTGCCAGCAGCCTCCGGAGGGCCAACAATGAGCAGTTCTTC.

This clonotype was counted many times. The rearrangement uses TRBV7-2 and TRBJ2-5; TRBD1 is a possible D gene (6 bases). There are 19 residues in the CDR3. Germline CDR1 SGHTA, CDR2 FQGNSA. V was cut by 3 bases and J by 5 bases, with 28 bases left in between. The CDR3 nucleotides are TGTGCCAGCAGCTTTAAGGGACACGCGGTAGGGGGACCGAGGGAGACCCAGTACTTC. Its translation: CASSFKGHAVGGPRETQYF.

The V call is TRBV18, the J call TRBJ1-4, with 7 bases matching TRBD1. The CDR3 has 17 residues. The germline V gene encodes CDR1 KGHSH and CDR2 LQKENI. The junction had 7 bases not matched to a gene; V was cut back by 3 bases and J by 0 bases. In nucleotides, the CDR3 is TGTGCCAGCTCACCCCCAGGGGGGAAGGCAACTAATGAAAAACTGTTTTTT. This translates into CASSPPGGKATNEKLFF.

This clonotype was seen repeatedly, ten times or more. This chain links TRBV7-2 with TRBJ2-3; D gene uncertain. Per germline, CDR1 SGHTA and CDR2 FQGNSA. This CDR3 comprises 11 residues. The V gene lost 0 bases and the J gene lost 10 bases, with 5 bases spanning the gap. The DNA of the CDR3 is TGTGCCAGCAGCTTAGCCTCTTCGCAGTATTTT. It codes for CASSLASSQYF.

The table lists this clonotype with a few counts. V is TRBV20-1 and J is TRBJ2-1; D might be TRBD1 or TRBD2, each matching 6 bases. V lost 0 bases, J lost 4 bases, and 13 bases lay in between. The V gene's germline CDR1 is DFQATT and CDR2 SNEGSKA (reference sequence). CDR3 length equals 15 residues. CDR3 amino acids: CSARDPRGRYNEQFF. In DNA, the CDR3 is TGCAGTGCTAGAGACCCTCGGGGGCGATACAATGAGCAGTTCTTC.

This clonotype was seen ten or more times. DNA of the CDR3: TGTGCCAGCAGCTTGACGACTAGCCGGGGAGGTTGGACGCAGTATTTT. Amino acid sequence: CASSLTTSRGGWTQYF. V is TRBV7-8 and J is TRBJ2-3, with TRBD2 matching over 7 bases. Trimming cost V 3 bases and J 9 bases; bases outside gene matches: 15. CDR3 length: 16 amino acids. The germline gives CDR1 SGHVS, CDR2 FQNEAQ.

This clonotype was seen many times. The genes are TRBV6-6 and TRBJ1-5; 9 bases match TRBD1. Germline V gives CDR1 MNHNY, CDR2 SVGAGI (reference sequence). The CDR3 has 14 residues. J gave up 7 bases and V 5 bases, and 6 bases lay outside the gene matches. The CDR3 is CASSRTGAGQPQHF. The DNA of the CDR3 is TGTGCCAGCAGTCGGACAGGGGCGGGGCAGCCCCAGCATTTT.

In this sample, this clonotype turned up many times. The chain couples TRBV24-1 to TRBJ2-2, with 10 bases fitting TRBD2. Unmatched junction bases numbered 6, after V lost 9 bases and J lost 6 bases. Germline V gene sequence: CDR1 KGHDR, CDR2 SFDVKD. CDR3 length: 14 residues. This CDR3 is CATRLAGESGELFF. The DNA of the CDR3 is TGTGCCACCCGGCTAGCGGGAGAATCCGGGGAGCTGTTTTTT.

V usage is TRBV24-1 and J usage is TRBJ2-7; perhaps TRBD1 as D (6 bases). This CDR3 is 13 amino acids long. Trimming took 4 bases from V and 1 from J, leaving 7 bases between them. Germline-derived CDR1 and CDR2 are KGHDR and SFDVKD. The CDR3 region has the DNA TGTGCCACCAGTGAAGGACAGTCCTACGAGCAGTACTTC. It encodes CATSEGQSYEQYF.

This clonotype was counted between two and nine times. The chain links TRBV19 to TRBJ2-1; 8 bases match TRBD2. In germline, CDR1 is LNHDA, CDR2 SQIVND (reference sequence). With V trimmed by 5 bases and J by 0 bases, 6 bases remained unmatched. There are 16 residues in the CDR3. As DNA, the CDR3 is TGTGCCAGTAGTGAATTAGCGGGGAGCTCCTACAATGAGCAGTTCTTC. Amino acids: CASSELAGSSYNEQFF.

V gene TRBV25-1 combines with J gene TRBJ1-2, with 8 bases lining up with TRBD1. The CDR3 contains 14 residues. V was pared by 5 bases and J by 0 bases, with 2 bases of the junction left unmatched. Looked up from germline, CDR1 is MGHDK and CDR2 is SYGVNS. For the CDR3, the DNA is TGTGCCAGCAGTCCAGGGGGCACTAACTATGGCTACACCTTC. Protein sequence: CASSPGGTNYGYTF.

This clonotype showed up many times. The chain employs TRBV7-9 and TRBJ2-2; D not certain. Between the trimmed V and J ends, which lost 1 base and 5 bases, there was a span of 5 bases. Germline lookup yields CDR1 SEHNR and CDR2 FQNEAQ (reference sequence). This CDR3 region has 13 residues. This CDR3 reads CASSLGPTGELFF. CDR3 nucleotide sequence: TGTGCCAGCAGCTTAGGCCCGACCGGGGAGCTGTTTTTT.

This clonotype was detected many times. CDR3 in DNA: TGTGCCAGCAGTTTTCGTACTAGCGGGAGTAAGACCCAGTACTTC. This translates into CASSFRTSGSKTQYF. The chain carries TRBV28 and TRBJ2-5, with 11 positions matching TRBD2. The CDR3 covers 15 residues. CDR1 is MDHEN, CDR2 SYDVKM, per germline. V dropped 3 bases and J dropped 6; count of bases not matched to a gene: 6.

This chain uses TRBV19 with TRBJ2-4; 7 bases line up with TRBD1. In germline, CDR1 is LNHDA, CDR2 SQIVND (reference sequence). This CDR3 is built from 14 residues. V gave up 3 bases and J gave up 6 bases; unmatched junction bases: 5. The chain's CDR3 is CASSIRRGINIQYF. As DNA, the CDR3 is TGTGCCAGTAGTATTCGCAGGGGGATAAACATTCAGTACTTC.

The rearrangement joins TRBV4-1 to TRBJ2-1; 9 bases fit TRBD2. The V gene's germline CDR1 is MGHRA and CDR2 YSYEKL. CDR3 length: 14 amino acids. Trimming at V came to 2 bases and at J to 7 bases, leaving 3 bases not matched to a gene. CDR3 DNA sequence: TGCGCCAGCAGCCAATGGACTAGCGAGAATGAGCAGTTCTTC. Translated, it gives CASSQWTSENEQFF.

V usage is TRBV20-1 and J usage is TRBJ1-1, with D maybe TRBD1 (6 bases). The germline V gene has CDR1 DFQATT and CDR2 SNEGSKA (reference sequence). Trimming took off 0 bases at V and 5 bases at J, with 13 bases between the two ends. The CDR3 is 14 residues long. CDR3 region: CSARDRGAGTEAFF. The CDR3 DNA sequence: TGCAGTGCTAGAGATCGGGGGGCAGGGACTGAAGCTTTCTTT.

This clonotype has ten or more counts. The chain is built from TRBV7-2 and TRBJ2-5, with D possibly being TRBD2 (7 bases). The germline V and J ends were trimmed by 2 bases and 2 bases, with 12 bases remaining between them. Germline loops: CDR1 SGHTA, CDR2 FQGNSA. There are 15 residues in the CDR3. The CDR3 nucleotides read TGTGCCAGCAGCTTAACGGGGGGCACTCAAGAGACCCAGTACTTC. Amino acids: CASSLTGGTQETQYF.

The V call is TRBV19, the J call TRBJ1-5, with D uncertain. Germline lookup yields CDR1 LNHDA and CDR2 SQIVND (reference sequence). The V end was cut by 0 bases, the J end by 0 bases, with 9 bases between. The CDR3 contains 16 residues. The CDR3 here is CASSIERTDSNQPQHF. CDR3 DNA sequence: TGTGCCAGTAGTATAGAAAGGACGGATAGCAATCAGCCCCAGCATTTT.

In this sample, this clonotype turned up many times. The rearrangement links TRBV7-2 to TRBJ2-2, with 10 bases lining up with TRBD1. The V gene's germline CDR1 is SGHTA and CDR2 FQGNSA. CDR3 length: 17 residues. With V trimmed by 6 bases and J by 3 bases, 10 bases remained unmatched. The CDR3 protein is CASRNDAGTGDTGELFF. Written as DNA, the CDR3 is TGTGCCAGCAGAAATGACGCCGGGACAGGGGACACCGGGGAGCTGTTTTTT.